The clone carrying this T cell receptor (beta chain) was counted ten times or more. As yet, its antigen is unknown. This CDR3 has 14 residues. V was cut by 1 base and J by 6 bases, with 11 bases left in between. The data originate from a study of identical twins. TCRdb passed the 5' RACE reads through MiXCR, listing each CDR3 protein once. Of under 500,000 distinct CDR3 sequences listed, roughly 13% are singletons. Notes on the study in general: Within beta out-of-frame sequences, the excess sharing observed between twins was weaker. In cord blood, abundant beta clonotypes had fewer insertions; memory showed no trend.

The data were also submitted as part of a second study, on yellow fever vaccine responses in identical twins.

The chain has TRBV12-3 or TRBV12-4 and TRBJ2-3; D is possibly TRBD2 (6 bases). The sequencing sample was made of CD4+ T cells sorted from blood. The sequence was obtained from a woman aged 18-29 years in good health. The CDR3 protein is CASSLEGGPDTQYF. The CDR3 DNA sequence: TGTGCCAGCAGTTTAGAGGGAGGTCCGGATACGCAGTATTTT.